The T cell receptor beta chain under discussion was sequenced for a study of T cell responses to AZD1222 COVID-19 vaccine. Points from the study as a whole: Compared with day 0, the breadth and depth of the Spike-specific TCR repertoire rose significantly after two doses of AZD1222. Nearly half of unique spike-specific TCRs reportedly avoided B.1.351 and B.1.1.7 mutated regions.

Method: immunoSEQ multiplex PCR; TCRdb's copy keeps in-frame clones and lacks some. The data contain 90,000 to 120,000 clones, 75% to 95% of them singletons. Second doses were pooled across both intervals (about 4 or about 12 weeks). This clone was observed once. Its target is unknown. CDR3 length: 13 residues. V gave up 0 bases and J gave up 8 bases, with 13 bases separating them. Germline V CDR1 and CDR2: GTSNPN, SVGIG (reference sequence). The receptor was derived from an adult who received the AZD1222 COVID-19 vaccine. The chain couples TRBV30 to TRBJ1-1, with D possibly TRBD1 on 6 matching bases. This specimen consisted of peripheral blood, obtained 28 days after the second AZD1222 dose. CDR3 in DNA: TGTGCCTGGAGTGTAGGGGGGGTTAAGGAAGCTTTCTTT. Protein: CAWSVGGVKEAFF. The variable domain in full, completed from reference TRBV30 and TRBJ1-1, reads SQTIHQWPATLVQPVGSPLSLECTVEGTSNPNLYWYRQAAGRGLQLLFYSVGIGQISSEVPQNLSASRPQDRQFILSSKKLLLSDSGFYLCAWSVGGVKEAFFGQGTRLTVV.